A single sample is the source of the 6 T cell receptor beta chains below, sequenced in a study of blood T cell repertoires in COVID-19. The protocol was immunoSEQ multiplex PCR, while the TCRdb copy is restricted to in-frame clones and leaves out a portion. Counted here are about 280,000 clones, 70% to 90% occurring once; the ten biggest clones make up approximately 2%. Sequencing was performed on PBMCs or T cells enriched from blood (not recorded which). These receptors all come from a woman aged 55-75 years in a cohort exposed to, infected with or recovered from COVID-19 (not recorded which).

This chain uses TRBV29-1 with TRBJ1-3, with D maybe TRBD1 (6 bases). CDR3 length equals 14 residues. The V gene lost 7 bases and the J gene lost 0 bases, with 13 bases spanning the gap. Germline V gives CDR1 SQVTM, CDR2 ANQGSEA. The DNA for the CDR3 is TGCAGCGCACGGGCCAGGGGCTCTGGAAACACCATATATTTT. Translating it yields CSARARGSGNTIYF.

J is TRBJ2-7 and V is TRBV18, with D perhaps TRBD1 (5 bases). The V end was cut by 3 bases, the J end by 5 bases, with 11 bases between. Per the germline V gene, CDR1 is KGHSH and CDR2 is LQKENI. CDR3 length: 13 amino acids. The CDR3 reads CASSPAGHHEQYF. In DNA form, the CDR3 reads TGTGCCAGCTCACCGGCAGGGCATCACGAGCAGTACTTC.

This chain links TRBV28 with TRBJ1-1; D is perhaps TRBD1 (5 bases). This CDR3 has 13 amino acids. Between the trimmed V and J ends, which lost 5 bases and 5 bases, there was a span of 12 bases. Germline V CDR1 and CDR2: MDHEN, SYDVKM. CDR3 bases: TGTGCCAGCAGTCGGCAGGGCAGGACTGAAGCTTTCTTT. Encoded protein: CASSRQGRTEAFF. The full variable domain, rest sourced from reference TRBV28 and TRBJ1-1, is DVKVTQSSRYLVKRTGEKVFLECVQDMDHENMFWYRQDPGLGLRLIYFSYDVKMKEKGDIPEGYSVSREKKERFSLILESASTNQTSMYLCASSRQGRTEAFFGQGTRLTVV.

The V gene is TRBV5-6, the J gene TRBJ1-2; D perhaps matches TRBD1 (6 bases). The CDR3 loop spans 14 amino acids. V was cut by 1 base and J by 4 bases, with 11 bases left in between. CDR1 SGHDT and CDR2 YYEEEE come from the germline V gene. Written as DNA, the CDR3 is TGTGCCAGCAGCTTGACAGGGAGCATCTATGGCTACACCTTC. Translation: CASSLTGSIYGYTF.

V gene TRBV19 combines with J gene TRBJ2-7, with D hard to call. Germline V CDR1 and CDR2: LNHDA, SQIVND (reference sequence). V was shortened by 4 bases and J by 1 base, with 8 bases between the two germline ends. CDR3 size: 13 residues. CDR3 sequence (DNA): TGTGCCAGTAGTAGCGTTTCTTCCTACGAGCAGTACTTC. As protein: CASSSVSSYEQYF.

This rearrangement joins TRBV7-9 to TRBJ2-1; 12 nucleotides agree with TRBD2. The V segment lost 4 bases and the J segment 9 bases; nucleotides outside the gene matches: 4. CDR3 length equals 14 residues. Germline V CDR1 and CDR2: SEHNR, FQNEAQ (reference sequence). Written as DNA, the CDR3 is TGTGCCAGCAGCTCCCTAGCGGGAGGGAGTGAGCAGTTCTTC. Its translation is CASSSLAGGSEQFF.